Each of the 10 T cell receptor beta chains below was sequenced from the same sample in a study of control samples from healthy donors and cancer patients. TCRdb's copy holds only in-frame clones and misses some; the assay was immunoSEQ multiplex PCR. Seen here are 120,000 or so clones, more than 75% observed once, and the top ten hold 12%. The sequenced sample consisted of blood. These receptors all stem from a man aged 30 to 39 in good health.

The chain recombines TRBV9 with TRBJ1-5, with D uncertain. CDR3 size: 16 residues. Germline CDR1 reads SGDLS; CDR2 reads YYNGEE. The V end was cut by 4 bases, the J end by 0 bases, with 14 bases between. CDR3 nucleotides: TGTGCCAGCAGCTCCCCTCCGGGAATTAGCAATCAGCCCCAGCATTTT. Amino acid sequence: CASSSPPGISNQPQHF.

The rearrangement joins TRBV6-5 to TRBJ2-7; 7 bases line up with TRBD1. The CDR3 is 13 residues long. The junction had 9 bases not matched to a gene; V was cut back by 8 bases and J by 5 bases. The germline V gene encodes CDR1 MNHEY and CDR2 SVGAGI. The CDR3 nucleotides read TGTGCCAGCCGACAAGGGGGCTGGAACGAGCAGTACTTC. Protein: CASRQGGWNEQYF.

J is TRBJ1-1 and V is TRBV19, with a possible D match to TRBD1 (5 bases). Trimming took off 4 bases at V and 4 bases at J, with 13 bases between the two ends. Germline V gene lookup returns CDR1 LNHDA and CDR2 SQIVND (reference sequence). This CDR3 region has 14 residues. As DNA, the CDR3 is TGTGCCAGTAGTAGCAGCGGGCAGGGCACTGAAGCTTTCTTT. This sequence encodes CASSSSGQGTEAFF.

This clone was detected once. V is TRBV7-8 and J is TRBJ1-2; D not certain. Trimming removed 0 bases from V and 2 bases from J, with 10 bases in between. This CDR3 comprises 15 residues. Germline V gives CDR1 SGHVS, CDR2 FQNEAQ. The CDR3 DNA sequence: TGTGCCAGCAGCTTAGCGATGCCATCAAACTATGGCTACACCTTC. This encodes CASSLAMPSNYGYTF.

The V call is TRBV10-1, the J call TRBJ1-2, with 7 bases lining up with TRBD1. There are 15 residues in the CDR3. Germline-derived CDR1 and CDR2 are WNHNN and SYGVQD (reference sequence). V shed 7 bases and J 0 bases; nucleotides not matched to a gene: 8. As DNA, the CDR3 is TGCGCCAGCAACCCCATGACAGGGACTAACTATGGCTACACCTTC. Translation: CASNPMTGTNYGYTF.

The V call is TRBV11-2, the J call TRBJ1-3; D gene uncertain. With 5 bases removed from V and 2 bases from J, the gap between germline ends came to 13 bases. Germline CDR1 SGHAT, CDR2 FQNNGV. The CDR3 totals 15 residues. The CDR3 region has the DNA TGTGCCAGCAGCCCGTCCGCCGTACCTGGAAACACCATATATTTT. Protein product: CASSPSAVPGNTIYF.

The chain combines TRBV3-1 (or the pseudogene TRBV3-2) with TRBJ1-5; TRBD1 is a possible D gene (6 bases). V was trimmed by 1 base and J by 6 bases, leaving 10 bases between them. Germline CDR1 LGHDT, CDR2 YNNKEL (reference sequence). The CDR3 runs 14 residues. The CDR3 region is CASSQAGEGQPQHF. The DNA for the CDR3 is TGTGCCAGCAGCCAAGCAGGGGAAGGTCAGCCCCAGCATTTT.

The chain uses TRBV2 and TRBJ2-3, with TRBD2 matching over 14 bases. The length of the CDR3 is 17 residues. V lost 6 bases, J lost 5 bases, and 10 bases stayed unmatched. Germline V gives CDR1 SNHLY, CDR2 FYNNEI. The CDR3, as DNA: TGTGCCAGCAGCCCCCTCGGGACTAGCGGGGGTCAAGATACGCAGTATTTT. Its protein product is CASSPLGTSGGQDTQYF.

This chain uses TRBV9 with TRBJ2-3, with D perhaps TRBD2 (6 bases). CDR1 is SGDLS, CDR2 YYNGEE, per germline. V lost 7 bases and J lost 8, with 8 bases in between. This CDR3 region has 10 residues. CDR3: CASAGFTQYF. Here the CDR3 DNA reads TGTGCCAGCGCGGGATTTACGCAGTATTTT. Together with reference TRBV9 and TRBJ2-3, the CDR3 gives the full variable domain: DSGVTQTPKHLITATGQRVTLRCSPRSGDLSVYWYQQSLDQGLQFLIQYYNGEERAKGNILERFSAQQFPDLHSELNLSSLELGDSALYFCASAGFTQYFGPGTRLTVL.

V is TRBV9 and J is TRBJ2-2; 8 bases are a match to TRBD2. The germline gives CDR1 SGDLS, CDR2 YYNGEE. Trimming removed 3 bases from V and 2 bases from J; junction bases left unmatched: 3. The CDR3 contains 15 residues. The DNA for the CDR3 is TGTGCCAGCAGCGACGGGAGGGTAAACACCGGGGAGCTGTTTTTT. This translates into CASSDGRVNTGELFF.